This entry lists 29 T cell receptor beta chains sequenced from one sample in a study of blood T cell repertoires in COVID-19. Using immunoSEQ multiplex PCR, the repertoire was profiled, and TCRdb retains in-frame clones only, with some absent. The sample holds 90,000 or so clones, approximately 89% seen once. Sequenced input: peripheral blood. All receptors derive from an elderly woman with active COVID-19.

The rearrangement uses TRBV7-2 and TRBJ2-2, with D perhaps matching TRBD1 (6 bases). The germline V gene has CDR1 SGHTA and CDR2 FQGNSA. V gave up 5 bases and J gave up 9 bases, with 13 bases separating them. This CDR3 comprises 13 residues. The CDR3 coding sequence is TGTGCCAGCAGCCCAGGGGTGACCCGGGAGCTGTTTTTT. Its translation is CASSPGVTRELFF.

The chain recombines TRBV6-5 with TRBJ1-1; maybe TRBD1 (5 bases). The CDR3 length is 16 residues. Germline values: CDR1 MNHEY, CDR2 SVGAGI. The germline V and J ends were trimmed by 1 base and 5 bases, with 17 bases remaining between them. This CDR3 is CASSYLSGSGGTEAFF. The DNA for the CDR3 is TGTGCCAGCAGTTACTTATCCGGGTCGGGGGGAACTGAAGCTTTCTTT.

The chain joins TRBV6-5 to TRBJ1-1; 7 bases match TRBD1. Germline CDR1 is MNHEY and CDR2 is SVGAGI. This CDR3 has 14 residues. Losses at the gene ends were 8 bases for V and 0 bases for J; bases not matched to a gene: 6. CDR3 residues: CASGGQTLNTEAFF. In nucleotides, the CDR3 is TGTGCCAGCGGGGGACAGACCTTGAACACTGAAGCTTTCTTT.

The chain uses TRBV27 and TRBJ2-2, with 8 positions matching TRBD1. With 5 bases clipped from V and 0 bases from J, the junction kept 5 bases outside the gene matches. The germline V gene encodes CDR1 MNHEY and CDR2 SMNVEV (reference sequence). This CDR3 spans 16 amino acids. CDR3 bases: TGTGCCAGCAGTCCAGGGACAGGACCGAACACCGGGGAGCTGTTTTTT. This translates into CASSPGTGPNTGELFF.

A single count supports this clone. The V call is TRBV19, the J call TRBJ2-5; 8 bases agree with TRBD1. Germline CDR1 reads LNHDA; CDR2 reads SQIVND (reference sequence). The CDR3 runs to 15 residues. Trimming cost V 3 bases and J 5 bases; bases outside gene matches: 8. Written as DNA, the CDR3 is TGTGCCAGTAGTATGAGACAGGGGTTGAGGGAGACCCAGTACTTC. Translated: CASSMRQGLRETQYF.

The chain recombines TRBV28 with TRBJ1-1; TRBD1 agrees at 9 bases. V lost 2 bases, J lost 6 bases, and 10 bases stayed unmatched. This CDR3 contains 16 residues. The germline V gene has CDR1 MDHEN and CDR2 SYDVKM. The CDR3 region has the DNA TGTGCCAGCAGTTTAATGGACAGGGGACCGGCGGCTGAAGCTTTCTTT. It specifies CASSLMDRGPAAEAFF.

The chain is built from TRBV5-1 and TRBJ2-3; 10 bases are shared with TRBD2. Germline values: CDR1 SGHRS, CDR2 YFSETQ. The CDR3 has 16 amino acids. Trimming took 0 bases from V and 5 from J; bases not matched to a gene: 6. CDR3 sequence (DNA): TGCGCCAGCAGCTTGGGAGGGACTAGCGCTATAGATACGCAGTATTTT. Amino acid sequence: CASSLGGTSAIDTQYF.

The chain employs TRBV27 and TRBJ2-3, with 7 bases identical to TRBD1. Germline V gene data show CDR1 as MNHEY and CDR2 as SMNVEV (reference sequence). CDR3 length: 13 amino acids. V trimming: 3 bases; J trimming: 4 bases; junction bases outside the gene matches: 1. The CDR3 DNA reads TGTGCCAGCAGTTTCGACAGGGCAGATACGCAGTATTTT. As protein: CASSFDRADTQYF.

J is TRBJ2-1 and V is TRBV9; maybe TRBD2 (6 bases). The germline CDR1 and CDR2 sequences are SGDLS and YYNGEE. Deletions cut 0 bases from V and 8 bases from J, with 15 bases between. The CDR3 is made up of 15 amino acids. CDR3: CASSVGIGSNYEQFF. CDR3 nucleotides: TGTGCCAGCAGCGTAGGTATCGGGAGTAACTATGAGCAGTTCTTC.

The V and J genes are TRBV10-3 and TRBJ1-1; 9 bases are a match to TRBD1. Germline V gives CDR1 ENHRY, CDR2 SYGVKD. This CDR3 has 13 residues. The junction had 7 bases not matched to a gene; V was cut back by 3 bases and J by 11 bases. CDR3 amino acids: CAISDRDRAWAFF. Here the CDR3 DNA reads TGTGCCATCAGTGACCGGGACAGGGCTTGGGCTTTCTTT.

This clone was recorded only once. The rearrangement links TRBV7-9 to TRBJ2-1; possibly TRBD2 for D (5 bases). The CDR3 extends over 13 amino acids. The V end lost 5 bases, the J end lost 7 bases, and 12 bases lay between the germline ends. Per germline, CDR1 SEHNR and CDR2 FQNEAQ (reference sequence). CDR3 protein: CASSIGGRNEQFF. CDR3 DNA sequence: TGTGCCAGCAGCATCGGCGGGCGGAATGAGCAGTTCTTC.

The chain has TRBV3-1 (or the pseudogene TRBV3-2) and TRBJ2-7, with 8 bases matching TRBD2. Germline assignment: CDR1 LGHDT and CDR2 YNNKEL (reference sequence). The CDR3 loop spans 17 amino acids. V lost 4 bases and J lost 2; bases outside the gene matches: 13. The CDR3 protein is CASSPGPGGRTTYEQYF. CDR3 sequence (DNA): TGTGCCAGCAGCCCGGGCCCGGGAGGGAGGACCACCTACGAGCAGTACTTC.

This chain uses TRBV28 with TRBJ1-2, with D possibly matching TRBD1 (5 bases). The germline CDR1 and CDR2 sequences are MDHEN and SYDVKM. This CDR3 spans 20 amino acids. Trimming took off 3 bases at V and 2 bases at J, with 28 bases between the two ends. CDR3 in amino acids: CASSFPLAGLSLPLNYGYTF. The CDR3 region has the DNA TGTGCCAGCAGTTTTCCTTTGGCGGGACTTAGTCTACCCCTAAACTATGGCTACACCTTC.

This chain uses TRBV10-3 with TRBJ1-2; the D is unclear. This CDR3 comprises 14 residues. Germline CDR1 ENHRY, CDR2 SYGVKD. Trimming left V 3 bases short and J 3 bases short, with 11 bases between. The CDR3 DNA follows: TGTGCCATCAGTGACCAGGTTCAGGACTATGGCTACACCTTC. It codes for CAISDQVQDYGYTF.

The chain employs TRBV18 and TRBJ2-3; 8 nucleotides align to TRBD1. Germline trimming cut 4 bases from V and 0 bases from J; bases unmatched to any gene: 9. This CDR3 contains 17 residues. Per the germline V gene, CDR1 is KGHSH and CDR2 is LQKENI. Here the CDR3 DNA reads TGTGCCAGCTCACGATTCGGACAGGGAGGCAGCACAGATACGCAGTATTTT. Protein: CASSRFGQGGSTDTQYF.

The CDR3 spells CASSRGAGGVNEQFF. CDR3 nucleotide sequence: TGTGCCAGCTCTCGAGGGGCGGGAGGGGTCAATGAGCAGTTCTTC. The chain combines TRBV6-5 with TRBJ2-1, with 9 positions matching TRBD2. CDR1 and CDR2 (germline): MNHEY, SVGAGI. The CDR3 covers 15 residues. J gave up 6 bases and V 8 bases, and 11 bases lay outside the gene matches.

The chain joins TRBV6-4 to TRBJ2-5; 7 bases agree with TRBD1. V shed 7 bases, J shed 4 bases, and the junction held 12 bases outside the gene matches. CDR3 size: 15 residues. The germline CDR1 and CDR2 sequences are MRHNA and SNTAGT. CDR3 sequence (DNA): TGTGCCAGCATCGACAGGGTAGAGTTTTTAGAGACCCAGTACTTC. Translating gives CASIDRVEFLETQYF.

Only one count was recorded for this clone. The chain has TRBV7-3 and TRBJ2-3; 7 positions match TRBD2. Per the germline V gene, CDR1 is SGHTA and CDR2 is FQGTGA. With V trimmed by 5 bases and J by 6 bases, 11 bases remained unmatched. The CDR3 is made up of 15 amino acids. CDR3 nucleotide sequence: TGTGCCAGCAGCCCGCTCGGACTAGATTTGGATACGCAGTATTTT. Its translation: CASSPLGLDLDTQYF.

The rearrangement joins TRBV5-5 to TRBJ1-2; D is uncertain. The V gene's germline CDR1 is SGHKS and CDR2 YYEKEE (reference sequence). V was cut by 1 base and J by 4 bases, with 11 bases left in between. The CDR3 is 14 amino acids. The CDR3 nucleotides read TGTGCCAGCAGCTTGTTAGAGCTTACCTATGGCTACACCTTC. It encodes CASSLLELTYGYTF.

This clone was seen just once. The chain employs TRBV7-3 and TRBJ1-2; D uncertain. CDR3 length: 13 amino acids. V lost 5 bases and J lost 8, with 15 bases in between. CDR1 is SGHTA and CDR2 is FQGTGA in the germline V gene. As DNA, the CDR3 is TGTGCCAGCAGCCTACCGGGAGGGCTCGGCTACACCTTC. Protein product: CASSLPGGLGYTF.

V gene TRBV2 combines with J gene TRBJ1-1, with TRBD1 matching 8 bases. This CDR3 contains 13 residues. The V gene end was trimmed by 8 bases and the J gene end by 8 bases; junction bases not matched to a gene: 10. Germline V gene lookup returns CDR1 SNHLY and CDR2 FYNNEI. The CDR3 DNA follows: TGTGCCAGCTTCCCTACTGGACAGGGCGAAGCTTTCTTT. This codes for CASFPTGQGEAFF.

This clone was counted a single time. The genes are TRBV7-8 and TRBJ2-5; D unresolved. The CDR3 runs 13 residues. V was trimmed by 3 bases and J by 2 bases, leaving 7 bases between them. Germline V gives CDR1 SGHVS, CDR2 FQNEAQ. The CDR3 DNA sequence: TGTGCCAGCAGCTTCAGCGAGCAAGAGACCCAGTACTTC. It translates to CASSFSEQETQYF.

This clone was seen once. The chain carries TRBV19 and TRBJ2-1; the match to TRBD2 covers 8 bases. Germline trimming cut 7 bases from V and 7 bases from J; bases unmatched to any gene: 9. This CDR3 spans 14 amino acids. CDR1 and CDR2 (germline): LNHDA, SQIVND (reference sequence). The CDR3 reads CASTREGRWNEQFF. The CDR3 region has the DNA TGTGCCAGTACTCGGGAGGGCCGGTGGAATGAGCAGTTCTTC.

The chain joins TRBV2 to TRBJ2-1; 8 nucleotides match TRBD2. V was pared by 7 bases and J by 0 bases, with 5 bases of the junction left unmatched. Germline CDR1 is SNHLY and CDR2 is FYNNEI. This CDR3 region has 15 residues. The DNA of the CDR3 is TGTGCCAGCAATCCGGGACTAGTCTCCTACAATGAGCAGTTCTTC. This gives the protein CASNPGLVSYNEQFF. Full variable domain (outside the CDR3, taken from reference TRBV2 and TRBJ2-1): EPEVTQTPSHQVTQMGQEVILRCVPISNHLYFYWYRQILGQKVEFLVSFYNNEISEKSEIFDDQFSVERPDGSNFTLKIRSTKLEDSAMYFCASNPGLVSYNEQFFGPGTRLTVL.

The gene calls are TRBV24-1 and TRBJ2-2; 12 bases are a match to TRBD1. The CDR3 runs to 18 residues. Trimming took 3 bases from V and 0 from J; bases not matched to a gene: 4. CDR1 and CDR2 (germline): KGHDR, SFDVKD. This CDR3 reads CATSDPGTGGSNTGELFF. CDR3 in DNA: TGTGCCACCAGTGATCCCGGGACAGGGGGCTCGAACACCGGGGAGCTGTTTTTT.

The chain combines TRBV4-1 with TRBJ2-7; 10 nucleotides line up with TRBD2. This CDR3 has 15 amino acids. The V segment lost 6 bases and the J segment 2 bases; nucleotides outside the gene matches: 7. The V gene's germline CDR1 is MGHRA and CDR2 YSYEKL. This chain's CDR3 is CASRQRTSGAYEQYF. Written as DNA, the CDR3 is TGCGCCAGCAGACAAAGGACTAGCGGTGCCTACGAGCAGTACTTC.

The V gene is TRBV29-1, the J gene TRBJ2-1, with 7 bases identical to TRBD1. Germline assignment: CDR1 SQVTM and CDR2 ANQGSEA. The V and J ends lost 6 bases and 2 bases, in that order; junction bases with no gene match: 7. The CDR3 covers 14 residues. The CDR3 sequence is CSVTPGQPYNEQFF. The CDR3 DNA follows: TGCAGCGTGACCCCGGGACAGCCCTACAATGAGCAGTTCTTC.

This clone was seen only once. CDR3 sequence reads: CASSLGGSGRFLEQYF. CDR3 DNA sequence: TGTGCCAGCAGCTTAGGGGGTAGCGGGAGGTTTTTGGAGCAGTACTTC. The chain uses TRBV13 and TRBJ2-7, with TRBD2 matching 10 bases. CDR3 length equals 16 residues. CDR1 PRHDT and CDR2 FYEKMQ come from the germline V gene (reference sequence). Losses at the gene ends were 0 bases for V and 7 bases for J; bases not matched to a gene: 9. Full variable domain (remainder filled in from reference TRBV13 and TRBJ2-7): AAGVIQSPRHLIKEKRETATLKCYPIPRHDTVYWYQQGPGQDPQFLISFYEKMQSDKGSIPDRFSAQQFSDYHSELNMSSLELGDSALYFCASSLGGSGRFLEQYFGPGTRLTVT.

This chain joins TRBV11-2 and TRBJ2-7; no clear D. From germline, CDR1 is SGHAT and CDR2 FQNNGV. The CDR3 consists of 14 residues. Trimming took 6 bases from V and 0 from J, leaving 12 bases between them. Written as DNA, the CDR3 is TGTGCCAGCAGTGTCGGCGGCGGCTCCTACGAGCAGTACTTC. Translating it yields CASSVGGGSYEQYF.